These 19 T cell receptor beta chains were sequenced from one sample in a study of blood T cell repertoires in COVID-19. TCRdb's table, derived via immunoSEQ multiplex PCR, lists solely in-frame clones and lacks some. The table has roughly 280,000 clones, approximately 87% seen once. The sample was peripheral blood. The receptors derive from a man aged 60 to 75 who had recovered from COVID-19.

The rearrangement joins TRBV7-9 to TRBJ2-2, with TRBD2 matching over 8 bases. Germline V gives CDR1 SEHNR, CDR2 FQNEAQ (reference sequence). With 5 bases clipped from V and 5 bases from J, the junction kept 10 bases outside the gene matches. This CDR3 spans 16 amino acids. The CDR3 sequence is CASSLQSGRVTGELFF. The DNA of the CDR3 is TGTGCCAGCAGCCTCCAGAGCGGGAGAGTGACCGGGGAGCTGTTTTTT.

The genes are TRBV5-1 and TRBJ2-5; 8 bases are a match to TRBD2. The CDR3 has 17 amino acids. Germline-derived CDR1 and CDR2 are SGHRS and YFSETQ. V was pared by 0 bases and J by 1 base, with 8 bases of the junction left unmatched. CDR3 sequence (DNA): TGCGCCAGCAGCTTGGCCGCCGGCGGGGGGATCCAAGAGACCCAGTACTTC. It yields the protein CASSLAAGGGIQETQYF.

The chain couples TRBV5-1 to TRBJ2-1, with 11 positions matching TRBD2. V shed 4 bases and J 12 bases; nucleotides not matched to a gene: 9. Germline CDR1 and CDR2: SGHRS and YFSETQ. The CDR3 runs to 14 residues. Here the CDR3 DNA reads TGCGCCAGCAGCGTGACTAGCGGGGCGAGGGTGCAGTTCTTC. Its protein product is CASSVTSGARVQFF.

V and J are TRBV9 and TRBJ2-1; 9 nucleotides match TRBD1. Germline-derived CDR1 and CDR2 are SGDLS and YYNGEE. The trim removed 4 bases at V and 6 bases at J, leaving 8 bases unmatched. The CDR3 extends over 15 amino acids. CDR3 nucleotides: TGTGCCAGCAGCAATCGGGACAGGGCCCCCAATGAGCAGTTCTTC. Translation: CASSNRDRAPNEQFF.

The rearrangement links TRBV5-4 to TRBJ2-7; 8 bases match TRBD2. Per the germline V gene, CDR1 is SGHNT and CDR2 is YYREEE (reference sequence). CDR3 size: 15 residues. After removal of 4 bases from V and 6 bases from J, the junction contained 12 bases not matched to a gene. CDR3 sequence: CASSPALSGVSEQYF. The DNA for the CDR3 is TGTGCCAGCAGCCCCGCCCTTAGCGGGGTATCCGAGCAGTACTTC. Based on the CDR3 plus reference TRBV5-4 and TRBJ2-7, the full variable domain is ETGVTQSPTHLIKTRGQQVTLRCSSQSGHNTVSWYQQALGQGPQFIFQYYREEENGRGNFPPRFSGLQFPNYSSELNVNALELDDSALYLCASSPALSGVSEQYFGPGTRLTVT.

This chain joins TRBV5-5 and TRBJ1-5; D gene uncertain. The CDR3 has 16 amino acids. CDR1 and CDR2 from the germline V gene are SGHKS and YYEKEE (reference sequence). Trimming left V 0 bases short and J 6 bases short, with 16 bases between. CDR3 region: CASSLEIIRLGQPQHF. As DNA, the CDR3 is TGTGCCAGCAGCTTGGAGATAATCCGGCTAGGTCAGCCCCAGCATTTT.

The V call is TRBV3-1 (or the pseudogene TRBV3-2), the J call TRBJ1-2; 9 bases align to TRBD1. The trim removed 4 bases at V and 8 bases at J, leaving 8 bases unmatched. From germline, CDR1 is LGHDT and CDR2 YNNKEL (reference sequence). The CDR3 contains 14 residues. The CDR3 here is CASSLDGDRAGYTF. The CDR3 bases are TGTGCCAGCAGCCTCGACGGGGACAGGGCGGGCTACACCTTC.

The sample holds one count of this clone. J is TRBJ1-2 and V is TRBV19, with 7 positions matching TRBD1. CDR3 size: 13 residues. Germline values: CDR1 LNHDA, CDR2 SQIVND (reference sequence). With V trimmed by 8 bases and J by 1 base, 4 bases remained unmatched. The CDR3 DNA sequence: TGTGCCAGTGTGGGACAGAATAACTATGGCTACACCTTC. It encodes CASVGQNNYGYTF.

The J gene is TRBJ2-7, the V gene TRBV2; maybe TRBD2 (5 bases). This CDR3 region has 15 residues. V lost 10 bases and J lost 6, with 25 bases in between. Germline CDR1 and CDR2: SNHLY and FYNNEI. The CDR3 DNA sequence: TGTGCCACCGCAGTAAGCAGAATCTCCCGGGGCGAGCAGTACTTC. The encoded protein is CATAVSRISRGEQYF.

This clone has at least ten counts. The chain couples TRBV6-5 to TRBJ2-1; TRBD2 is a possible D gene (6 bases). V gave up 5 bases and J gave up 6 bases, with 11 bases separating them. Germline lookup yields CDR1 MNHEY and CDR2 SVGAGI. The CDR3 contains 13 residues. The CDR3, as DNA: TGTGCCAGCAGTCAACGACTAGGCAATGAGCAGTTCTTC. Translation: CASSQRLGNEQFF.

This rearrangement joins TRBV7-2 to TRBJ2-7; 11 bases are shared with TRBD2. J gave up 2 bases and V 2 bases, and 2 bases lay outside the gene matches. Germline V gene sequence: CDR1 SGHTA, CDR2 FQGNSA. The CDR3 is 15 amino acids. The CDR3 nucleotides are TGTGCCAGCAGCTTACGGACTAGCGGGCCCTACGAGCAGTACTTC. Encoded protein: CASSLRTSGPYEQYF. Full variable domain (outside the CDR3, taken from reference TRBV7-2 and TRBJ2-7): GAGVSQSPSNKVTEKGKDVELRCDPISGHTALYWYRQSLGQGLEFLIYFQGNSAPDKSGLPSDRFSAERTGGSVSTLTIQRTQQEDSAVYLCASSLRTSGPYEQYFGPGTRLTVT.

CDR3 nucleotides: TGTGCCAGCAGTCAGGATAACGGGGAGCTGTTTTTT. This gives the protein CASSQDNGELFF. The chain recombines TRBV28 with TRBJ2-2; D uncertain. The germline CDR1 and CDR2 sequences are MDHEN and SYDVKM. Trimming pared 5 bases from V and 7 bases from J, leaving 8 bases between. This CDR3 comprises 12 residues.

The V and J genes are TRBV9 and TRBJ2-7; 9 positions match TRBD2. The CDR3 runs 15 residues. V lost 4 bases to trimming and J lost 4 bases; unmatched junction nucleotides: 9. CDR1 and CDR2 (germline): SGDLS, YYNGEE. CDR3 in amino acids: CASSRSGGKVYEQYF. The CDR3 nucleotides read TGTGCCAGCAGCCGCAGCGGGGGGAAGGTTTACGAGCAGTACTTC.

V gene TRBV30 combines with J gene TRBJ2-2; no clear D gene. Germline values: CDR1 GTSNPN, CDR2 SVGIG (reference sequence). The CDR3 has 13 amino acids. Trimming stripped 2 bases from V and 5 bases from J, with 9 bases between. CDR3 residues: CAWSIQLTGELFF. CDR3 sequence (DNA): TGTGCCTGGAGTATACAGTTGACCGGGGAGCTGTTTTTT.

This clone was seen more than once but under ten times. This chain links TRBV18 with TRBJ2-1; TRBD2 matches at 13 bases. This CDR3 is 17 amino acids long. CDR1 and CDR2 from the germline V gene are KGHSH and LQKENI. After removal of 2 bases from V and 3 bases from J, the junction contained 4 bases not matched to a gene. As DNA, the CDR3 is TGTGCCAGCTCACCAAGACTAGCGGGGGGCTACTACAATGAGCAGTTCTTC. Protein product: CASSPRLAGGYYNEQFF. The whole variable domain, remainder taken from reference TRBV18 and TRBJ2-1, is NAGVMQNPRHLVRRRGQEARLRCSPMKGHSHVYWYRQLPEEGLKFMVYLQKENIIDESGMPKERFSAEFPKEGPSILRIQQVVRGDSAAYFCASSPRLAGGYYNEQFFGPGTRLTVL.

V gene TRBV20-1 combines with J gene TRBJ2-7, with D tentatively TRBD2 (5 bases). Germline V gene sequence: CDR1 DFQATT, CDR2 SNEGSKA (reference sequence). The CDR3 has 15 amino acids. V was cut by 5 bases and J by 3 bases, with 20 bases left in between. In DNA form, the CDR3 reads TGCAGTGCTCGTGATAAGGGAGCTCGGGGCTACGAGCAGTACTTC. Protein: CSARDKGARGYEQYF.

The genes are TRBV5-1 and TRBJ2-1; a possible D gene is TRBD2 (7 bases). In germline, CDR1 is SGHRS, CDR2 YFSETQ. This CDR3 contains 17 residues. The V and J ends lost 4 bases and 6 bases respectively, with 23 bases between them. In nucleotides, the CDR3 is TGCGCCAGCAGCAGGATGGAACTGGGGGGGCCCGGCAATGAGCAGTTCTTC. Protein sequence: CASSRMELGGPGNEQFF.

This sequence joins TRBV5-1 and TRBJ1-3; 7 bases map to TRBD1. The V gene end was trimmed by 2 bases and the J gene end by 0 bases; junction bases not matched to a gene: 5. Germline V gene sequence: CDR1 SGHRS, CDR2 YFSETQ. The CDR3 length is 16 residues. CDR3 protein: CASSFATGLSGNTIYF. The CDR3 bases are TGCGCCAGCAGCTTTGCGACAGGGCTCTCTGGAAACACCATATATTTT. Using reference TRBV5-1 and TRBJ1-3 for the parts outside the CDR3, the full variable domain is KAGVTQTPRYLIKTRGQQVTLSCSPISGHRSVSWYQQTPGQGLQFLFEYFSETQRNKGNFPGRFSGRQFSNSRSEMNVSTLELGDSALYLCASSFATGLSGNTIYFGEGSWLTVV.

The chain employs TRBV4-1 and TRBJ1-1; a weak D match, TRBD1 (5 bases). V shed 3 bases and J shed 11 bases, with 13 bases lying between them. The CDR3 has 12 amino acids. CDR1 and CDR2 (germline): MGHRA, YSYEKL. CDR3 region: CASSHPGLGAFF. The CDR3 bases are TGCGCCAGCAGCCACCCAGGGTTGGGCGCTTTCTTT.